These 20 T cell receptor beta chains were all obtained from the same sample, sequenced in a study of cytomegalovirus exposure and HLA in healthy donors. Researchers ran the PCR with 60 Vbeta and 13 Jbeta primers. Using immunoSEQ multiplex PCR, the repertoire was profiled, and TCRdb retains in-frame clones only, with some absent. Seen here are around 120,000 clones, 74% observed once, and the top ten hold under 14%. Sample: PBMCs. These receptors all stem from a woman between 50 and 59 years old in good health and CMV-seropositive.

V is TRBV11-3 and J is TRBJ2-3, with D perhaps matching TRBD2 (5 bases). Germline CDR1 reads SGHNT; CDR2 reads YENEEA. V lost 1 base and J lost 4, with 12 bases in between. The CDR3 is 15 amino acids. As DNA, the CDR3 is TGTGCCAGCAGCTTAGTTGCGGGTAATGCAGATACGCAGTATTTT. Protein: CASSLVAGNADTQYF. The complete variable domain, with remaining parts taken from reference TRBV11-3 and TRBJ2-3, reads EAGVVQSPRYKIIEKKQPVAFWCNPISGHNTLYWYLQNLGQGPELLIRYENEEAVDDSQLPKDRFSAERLKGVDSTLKIQPAELGDSAVYLCASSLVAGNADTQYFGPGTRLTVL.

The V and J genes are TRBV4-2 and TRBJ2-1; 7 nucleotides match TRBD1. Looked up from germline, CDR1 is LGHNA and CDR2 is YNFKEQ. This CDR3 contains 15 residues. Trimming at V came to 0 bases and at J to 8 bases, leaving 7 bases not matched to a gene. The CDR3 coding sequence is TGTGCCAGCAGCCAAGACGGTACAGGGGCCGATGAGCAGTTCTTC. This sequence encodes CASSQDGTGADEQFF.

This clone was recorded once. The J gene is TRBJ2-5, the V gene TRBV5-1, with 7 bases fitting TRBD1. The DNA end is a closer match to TRBJ2-7, so the J assignment may be wrong. Per the germline V gene, CDR1 is SGHRS and CDR2 is YFSETQ. The length of the CDR3 is 14 residues. The CDR3 reads CASSFGSGGYEQYF. The DNA for the CDR3 is TGCGCCAGCAGCTTTGGGTCAGGGGGTTACGAGCAGTACTTC.

The rearrangement uses TRBV5-4 and TRBJ2-1, with 8 bases that match TRBD2. CDR1 and CDR2 from the germline V gene are SGHNT and YYREEE (reference sequence). V shed 4 bases, J shed 4 bases, and the junction held 10 bases outside the gene matches. This CDR3 is built from 16 residues. The CDR3 loop is CASSPSGLVLYNEQFF. In DNA form, the CDR3 reads TGTGCCAGCAGCCCGTCGGGACTAGTCCTTTACAATGAGCAGTTCTTC.

This clone was seen a handful of times. The chain employs TRBV7-9 and TRBJ2-7, with TRBD1 identical over 8 bases. V lost 4 bases to trimming and J lost 2 bases; unmatched junction nucleotides: 7. This CDR3 contains 15 residues. The germline gives CDR1 SEHNR, CDR2 FQNEAQ (reference sequence). The CDR3 region is CASSSGQGRTYEQYF. The CDR3 nucleotides are TGTGCCAGCAGCTCCGGACAGGGAAGGACCTACGAGCAGTACTTC. Combining the CDR3 with reference TRBV7-9 and TRBJ2-7 gives the whole variable domain DTGVSQNPRHKITKRGQNVTFRCDPISEHNRLYWYRQTLGQGPEFLTYFQNEAQLEKSRLLSDRFSAERPKGSFSTLEIQRTEQGDSAMYLCASSSGQGRTYEQYFGPGTRLTVT.

The V call is TRBV19, the J call TRBJ1-5, with 7 nucleotides matching TRBD1. CDR3 length: 15 residues. Trimming cost V 2 bases and J 3 bases; bases outside gene matches: 4. CDR1 is LNHDA and CDR2 is SQIVND in the germline V gene (reference sequence). DNA for the CDR3: TGTGCCAGTAGTATAATCAGGGGGGACAATCAGCCCCAGCATTTT. Protein sequence: CASSIIRGDNQPQHF.

This clone was detected only a few times. The chain has TRBV10-3 and TRBJ1-3; the D is unclear. CDR1 is ENHRY and CDR2 is SYGVKD in the germline V gene. Trimming shortened V by 0 bases and J by 0 bases, and 15 bases separated the two germline ends. This CDR3 has 18 amino acids. CDR3 in DNA: TGTGCCATCAGTGAGTCGACTCTAGCCATTAGCTCTGGAAACACCATATATTTT. Encoded protein: CAISESTLAISSGNTIYF.

This clone showed up just a few times. The rearrangement uses TRBV7-6 and TRBJ2-1; 15 positions agree with TRBD2. Germline V CDR1 and CDR2: SGHVS, FNYEAQ. J lost 2 bases, V lost 1 base, and 6 bases had no gene match. The length of the CDR3 is 19 residues. The CDR3 region is CASSLVRTSGRGPYNEQFF. CDR3 bases: TGTGCCAGCAGCTTAGTTCGGACTAGCGGGAGGGGGCCCTACAATGAGCAGTTCTTC. Filled out from reference TRBV7-6 and TRBJ2-1, the complete variable domain reads GAGVSQSPRYKVTKRGQDVALRCDPISGHVSLYWYRQALGQGPEFLTYFNYEAQQDKSGLPNDRFSAERPEGSISTLTIQRTEQRDSAMYRCASSLVRTSGRGPYNEQFFGPGTRLTVL.

This clone has a single count. V usage is TRBV29-1 and J usage is TRBJ1-4, with D possibly matching TRBD1 (5 bases). Germline CDR1 reads SQVTM; CDR2 reads ANQGSEA. The CDR3 consists of 12 residues. V was pared by 4 bases and J by 8 bases, with 11 bases between. The CDR3 here is CSVVGVGEKLFF. The CDR3 bases are TGCAGCGTTGTAGGGGTTGGCGAAAAACTGTTTTTT. The full variable domain, with the rest looked up from reference TRBV29-1 and TRBJ1-4, is SAVISQKPSRDICQRGTSLTIQCQVDSQVTMMFWYRQQPGQSLTLIATANQGSEATYESGFVIDKFPISRPNLTFSTLTVSNMSPEDSSIYLCSVVGVGEKLFFGSGTQLSVL.

The genes are TRBV7-2 and TRBJ2-7; 8 bases are a match to TRBD2. V lost 5 bases to trimming and J lost 4 bases; unmatched junction nucleotides: 10. Germline V CDR1 and CDR2: SGHTA, FQGNSA. This CDR3 is built from 15 residues. CDR3 sequence (DNA): TGTGCCAGCAGCCCAAGGACTAGCTTAGATTACGAGCAGTACTTC. Its translation is CASSPRTSLDYEQYF.

The chain recombines TRBV21-1 with TRBJ1-2. TRBV21-1 is given as a pseudogene. The CDR3 runs 16 residues. The CDR3 sequence is CASSKVHRVRAGGYTF. The CDR3 nucleotides are TGTGCCAGCAGCAAAGTACATCGGGTCCGGGCGGGGGGCTACACCTTC.

The chain combines TRBV5-1 with TRBJ2-3; D might be TRBD1 (5 bases). V dropped 0 bases and J dropped 0 bases, with 11 bases sitting between them. CDR1 and CDR2 (germline): SGHRS, YFSETQ. This CDR3 is 16 amino acids long. The CDR3 protein is CASSLGGAASTDTQYF. The CDR3 DNA reads as TGCGCCAGCAGCTTGGGTGGGGCAGCAAGCACAGATACGCAGTATTTT.

The chain links TRBV7-6 to TRBJ1-1; D is undetermined. Germline V gene data show CDR1 as SGHVS and CDR2 as FNYEAQ. This CDR3 contains 13 residues. Between the trimmed V and J ends, which lost 0 bases and 8 bases, there was a span of 10 bases. CDR3 in DNA: TGTGCCAGCAGCTTAGCCCTGAGATCAGAAGCTTTCTTT. Protein: CASSLALRSEAFF.

CDR3 loop: CASSFGTTNTEAFF. DNA of the CDR3: TGTGCCAGCAGCTTCGGGACAACGAACACTGAAGCTTTCTTT. The chain joins TRBV5-4 to TRBJ1-1; D possibly corresponds to TRBD1 (6 bases). CDR3 size: 14 residues. The V gene's germline CDR1 is SGHNT and CDR2 YYREEE (reference sequence). Trimming removed 2 bases from V and 1 base from J, with 9 bases in between.

This chain links TRBV29-1 with TRBJ2-1, with D possibly TRBD2 on 7 matching bases. V lost 6 bases and J lost 0, with 18 bases in between. Per germline, CDR1 SQVTM and CDR2 ANQGSEA. This CDR3 is 16 amino acids long. The CDR3 DNA is TGCAGCGTCCCAGGGCAGGGGACTACCTCCTACAATGAGCAGTTCTTC. The encoded protein is CSVPGQGTTSYNEQFF.

This chain links TRBV30 with TRBJ2-1; a weak D match, TRBD1 (5 bases). The length of the CDR3 is 13 residues. CDR1 is GTSNPN, CDR2 SVGIG, per germline (reference sequence). V lost 0 bases, J lost 6 bases, and 9 bases lay in between. The chain's CDR3 is CAWSVHQGNEQFF. In DNA, the CDR3 is TGTGCCTGGAGTGTTCATCAGGGCAATGAGCAGTTCTTC.

The chain has TRBV2 and TRBJ1-5; D not certain. Germline CDR1 and CDR2: SNHLY and FYNNEI. The ends were cut back, 7 bases at V and 5 bases at J, with 15 bases in the middle. There are 14 residues in the CDR3. DNA for the CDR3: TGTGCCAGCACTGGTGGTTCAGGTCATCAGCCCCAGCATTTT. It is translated as CASTGGSGHQPQHF.

This rearrangement joins TRBV6-1 to TRBJ2-1; TRBD2 matches 12 bases. V shed 3 bases and J 8 bases; nucleotides not matched to a gene: 11. CDR1 is MNHNS and CDR2 is SASEGT in the germline V gene. The CDR3 has 17 amino acids. As DNA, the CDR3 is TGTGCCAGCAGTGACCCGCTGACTAGCGGGAGTTTCCATGAGCAGTTCTTC. It yields the protein CASSDPLTSGSFHEQFF.

V is TRBV10-2 and J is TRBJ1-2, with unresolved D. The CDR3 extends over 13 amino acids. CDR1 and CDR2 from the germline V gene are WSHSY and SAAADI. The V and J ends lost 0 bases and 5 bases respectively, with 7 bases between them. CDR3 protein: CASSESDTYGYTF. For the CDR3, the DNA is TGCGCCAGCAGTGAGTCCGACACATATGGCTACACCTTC.

The chain's CDR3 is CSGTNLGLREETQYF. CDR3 sequence (DNA): TGCAGTGGGACCAACCTGGGACTCCGAGAAGAGACCCAGTACTTC. The chain links TRBV29-1 to TRBJ2-5; D may be TRBD2 (6 bases). Germline V gene lookup returns CDR1 SQVTM and CDR2 ANQGSEA. The CDR3 length is 15 residues. Full variable domain (rest looked up from reference TRBV29-1 and TRBJ2-5): SAVISQKPSRDICQRGTSLTIQCQVDSQVTMMFWYRQQPGQSLTLIATANQGSEATYESGFVIDKFPISRPNLTFSTLTVSNMSPEDSSIYLCSGTNLGLREETQYFGPGTRLLVL.